This record concerns one T cell receptor (beta chain) sequence. Its antigen is unknown. This sample's treatment: roughly 10-day PBMC culture with coronavirus spike peptide pools or control peptides (ViraFEST assay). ViraFEST grew antigen-specific T cells using peptide pools, then sequenced TCRs. CDR3 length: 16 residues. Germline trimming cut 5 bases from V and 1 base from J; bases unmatched to any gene: 7. Germline assignment: CDR1 SGHVS and CDR2 FQNEAQ. The Oncomine TCR Beta short-read assay was applied to DNA of cultured CD4+ T cells. Each CDR3 protein is one row after TCRdb ran MiXCR on the PCR reads. The top ten hold 6.6% of the sample, which has approximately 17,000 distinct CDR3 sequences, over 50% seen once. The sample belongs to a study of vaccination and CD4 T cells after COVID-19. Study-wide context: Overlapping SARS-CoV-2, HCoV-NL63, HCoV-OC43 and HCoV-229E spike peptides were used to stimulate cells.

The chain couples TRBV7-8 to TRBJ2-2; TRBD2 matches 7 bases. The starting material was CD4+ T cells from blood, cultured in vitro, obtained before SARS-CoV-2 vaccination. The origin of this receptor is a human donor who had recovered from COVID-19. CDR3 nucleotide sequence: TGTGCCAGCAGCCCCATGACGGGAGGGAACACCGGGGAGCTGTTTTTT. This codes for CASSPMTGGNTGELFF.